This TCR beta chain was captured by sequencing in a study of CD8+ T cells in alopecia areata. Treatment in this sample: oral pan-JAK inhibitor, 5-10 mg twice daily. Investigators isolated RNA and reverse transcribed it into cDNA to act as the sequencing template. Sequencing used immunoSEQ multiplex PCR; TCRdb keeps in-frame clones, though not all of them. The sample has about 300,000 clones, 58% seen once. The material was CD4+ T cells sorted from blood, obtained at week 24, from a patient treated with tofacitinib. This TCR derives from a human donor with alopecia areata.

The CDR3 is CSVGDTLESNQPQHF. In DNA form, the CDR3 reads TGCAGCGTTGGGGACACCCTTGAGTCCAATCAGCCCCAGCATTTT. J is TRBJ1-5 and V is TRBV29-1, with a tentative D call TRBD1 (6 bases). Germline values: CDR1 SQVTM, CDR2 ANQGSEA. This CDR3 region has 15 residues. Trimming stripped 4 bases from V and 3 bases from J, with 16 bases between.